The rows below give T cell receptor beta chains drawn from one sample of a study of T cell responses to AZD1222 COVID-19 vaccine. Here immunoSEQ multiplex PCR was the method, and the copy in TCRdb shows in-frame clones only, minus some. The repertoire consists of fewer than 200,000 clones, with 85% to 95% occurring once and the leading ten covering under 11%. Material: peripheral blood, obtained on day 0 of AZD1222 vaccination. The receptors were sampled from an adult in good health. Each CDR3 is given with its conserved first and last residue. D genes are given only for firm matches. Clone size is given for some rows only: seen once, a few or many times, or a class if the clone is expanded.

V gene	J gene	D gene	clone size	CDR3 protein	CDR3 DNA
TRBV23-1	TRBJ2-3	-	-	CASKHKPHTYPSTDTQYF	TGCGCCAGCAAACACAAACCCCACACCTACCCTAGCACAGATACGCAGTATTTT
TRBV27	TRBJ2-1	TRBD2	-	CASIPGLAGGSSYNEQFF	TGTGCCAGCATCCCTGGCCTAGCGGGGGGAAGCTCCTACAATGAGCAGTTCTTC
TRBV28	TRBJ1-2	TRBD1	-	CASSLGTGYYGYTF	TGTGCCAGCAGTTTAGGGACAGGGTACTATGGCTACACCTTC
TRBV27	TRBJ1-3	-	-	CASSNGSGNTIYF	TGTGCCAGCAGTAATGGGTCTGGAAACACCATATATTTT
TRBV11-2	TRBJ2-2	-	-	CASSLRAPLVTGELFF	TGTGCCAGCAGCTTACGCGCCCCGTTGGTCACCGGGGAGCTGTTTTTT
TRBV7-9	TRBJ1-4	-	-	CASSPEGVEKLFF	TGTGCCAGCAGCCCCGAGGGGGTTGAAAAACTGTTTTTT
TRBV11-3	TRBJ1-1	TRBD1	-	CASSSRTGDTEAFF	TGTGCCAGCAGCTCCCGGACAGGGGATACTGAAGCTTTCTTT
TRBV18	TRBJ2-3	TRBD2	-	CASSPIAGSGTDTQYF	TGTGCCAGCTCACCTATAGCGGGGTCCGGCACAGATACGCAGTATTTT
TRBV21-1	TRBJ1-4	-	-	CASSEDRDRDSTNEKLFF	TGTGCCAGCAGCGAAGACCGGGACAGGGACAGCACTAATGAAAAACTGTTTTTT
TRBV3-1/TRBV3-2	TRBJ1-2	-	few	CASSQESGITF	TGTGCCAGCAGCCAAGAATCAGGGATCACCTTC
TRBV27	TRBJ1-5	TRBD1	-	CASSSTGAGSNQPQHF	TGTGCCAGCAGTTCTACAGGGGCTGGAAGCAATCAGCCCCAGCATTTT
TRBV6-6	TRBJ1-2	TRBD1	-	CASSRETGGSGYTF	TGTGCCAGCAGCCGTGAAACAGGGGGCTCTGGCTACACCTTC
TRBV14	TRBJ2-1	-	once	CASSQDWADEQFF	TGTGCCAGCAGCCAAGATTGGGCAGATGAGCAGTTCTTC
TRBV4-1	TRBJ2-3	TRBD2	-	CASSISGTSTDTQYF	TGCGCCAGCAGCATTAGCGGGACTAGCACAGATACGCAGTATTTT
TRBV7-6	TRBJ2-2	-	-	CASSPLIGGENTGELFF	TGTGCCAGCAGCCCCCTAATCGGAGGGGAGAACACCGGGGAGCTGTTTTTT
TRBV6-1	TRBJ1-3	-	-	CASSEYDKAGNTIYF	TGTGCCAGCAGTGAATACGACAAGGCTGGAAACACCATATATTTT
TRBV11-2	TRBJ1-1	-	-	CASSLGAIGSTEAFF	TGTGCCAGCAGCTTAGGCGCAATTGGGAGCACTGAAGCTTTCTTT
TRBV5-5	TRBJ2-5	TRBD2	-	CASSLGPSGRQETQYF	TGTGCCAGCAGCTTGGGGCCTAGCGGGAGACAAGAGACCCAGTACTTC
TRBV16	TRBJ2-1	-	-	CASSQSISGNEQFF	TGTGCCAGCAGCCAATCAATTTCGGGCAATGAGCAGTTCTTC
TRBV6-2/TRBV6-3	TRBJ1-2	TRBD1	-	CASSYLAGQDHYGYTF	TGTGCCAGCAGTTACTTGGCGGGACAGGATCACTATGGCTACACCTTC
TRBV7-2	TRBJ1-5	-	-	CASSFGANNQPQHF	TGTGCCAGCAGCTTCGGCGCAAACAATCAGCCCCAGCATTTT
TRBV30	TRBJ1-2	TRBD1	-	CARDRQGHGYTF	TGTGCCCGGGACAGACAGGGCCATGGCTACACCTTC
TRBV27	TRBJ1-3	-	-	CASSFSGLGNTIYF	TGTGCCAGCAGTTTTTCGGGGCTCGGAAACACCATATATTTT
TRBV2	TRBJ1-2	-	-	CASIGLSYYGYTF	TGTGCCAGCATCGGCCTTAGCTACTATGGCTACACCTTC
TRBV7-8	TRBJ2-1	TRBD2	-	CASSLAERGGEQFF	TGTGCCAGCAGCTTAGCGGAGCGGGGCGGTGAGCAGTTCTTC
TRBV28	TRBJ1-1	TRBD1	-	CASASGGELTEAFF	TGTGCCAGCGCCTCAGGGGGCGAATTAACTGAAGCTTTCTTT
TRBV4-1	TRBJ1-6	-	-	CASSTPAQGMHNSPLHF	TGCGCCAGCTCGACGCCTGCACAGGGAATGCATAATTCACCCCTCCACTTT
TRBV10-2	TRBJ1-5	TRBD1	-	CASGGQDVNQPQHF	TGCGCCAGCGGGGGACAGGATGTCAATCAGCCCCAGCATTTT
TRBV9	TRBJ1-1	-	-	CASTVGQLSAEAFF	TGTGCCAGCACCGTAGGACAGTTAAGTGCTGAAGCTTTCTTT
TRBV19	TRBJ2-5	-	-	CASSIDGDIQETQYF	TGTGCCAGTAGTATAGACGGGGATATCCAAGAGACCCAGTACTTC
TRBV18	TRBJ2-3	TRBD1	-	CASSPGTGFTDTQYF	TGTGCCAGCTCACCAGGGACAGGCTTCACAGATACGCAGTATTTT
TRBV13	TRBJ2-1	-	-	CASTSPGVGVSYNEQFF	TGTGCCAGCACCTCTCCCGGGGTTGGGGTTTCCTACAATGAGCAGTTCTTC
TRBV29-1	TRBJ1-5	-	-	CSVGSDSGQPQHF	TGCAGCGTTGGATCCGATAGCGGTCAGCCCCAGCATTTT
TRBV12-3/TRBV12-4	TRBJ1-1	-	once	CASSTTVNTEAFF	TGTGCCAGCAGTACGACAGTGAACACTGAAGCTTTCTTT
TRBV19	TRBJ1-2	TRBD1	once	CASSPEQGMANYGYTF	TGTGCCAGTAGTCCGGAACAGGGGATGGCTAACTATGGCTACACCTTC